The rows below give T cell receptor beta chains drawn from one sample of a study of T cells in Graves' hyperthyroidism and ophthalmopathy. TCRdb recomputed calls from the multiplex PCR reads with MiXCR, one row per CDR3 protein. The table includes hundreds of thousands of distinct CDR3 sequences, more than 15% detected once. Sequencing was done on a sample of blood. The receptors were sampled from a middle-aged woman with Graves' ophthalmopathy. CDR3s include the opening cysteine and the closing phenylalanine or tryptophan. D genes are given only for firm matches. A row's size may be missing; if present it is once, few, many or a size class.

clone_size	v_call	d_call	j_call	cdr3_nt	cdr3_aa
many	TRBV12-3/TRBV12-4	NA	TRBJ1-1	TGTGCCAGCAGGCCCGGGAGCGGGGGAACTGAAGCTTTCTTT	CASRPGSGGTEAFF
many	TRBV2	TRBD1	TRBJ2-3	TGTGCCAGCAGTCGACAGGGGGCCGGCACAGATACGCAGTATTTT	CASSRQGAGTDTQYF
NA	TRBV6-1	TRBD1	TRBJ2-3	TGTGCCAGCACTCTCGGGACAGGGAAGGAGTATTTT	CASTLGTGKEYF
NA	TRBV6-5	NA	TRBJ2-3	TGTGCCAGCAGTTACTCCCGAAGATCCACAGATACGCAGTATTTT	CASSYSRRSTDTQYF
NA	TRBV20-1	NA	TRBJ2-5	TGCAGTGCTAGAGATACGGCTAGTCCTTGGGAGACCCAGTACTTC	CSARDTASPWETQYF
NA	TRBV7-9	NA	TRBJ2-4	TGTGCCAGCAGCCCCTCAACTAGGATAGCCAAAAACATTCAGTACTTC	CASSPSTRIAKNIQYF
many	TRBV20-1	NA	TRBJ2-5	TGCAGTGCTAGAGACCTAGCAGGGCAATACCAAGAGACCCAGTACTTC	CSARDLAGQYQETQYF
many	TRBV12-3/TRBV12-4	NA	TRBJ1-1	TGTGCCAGCAGCTGGTCTGGGAACAACACTGAAGCTTTCTTT	CASSWSGNNTEAFF
few	TRBV28	NA	TRBJ2-5	TGTGCCAGCAGGAAGGGGGGGGAAGAGACCCAGTACTTC	CASRKGGEETQYF
many	TRBV15	NA	TRBJ2-7	TGTGCCACCAGCAGAGATGAGGGTTCGGTGCAGTACTTC	CATSRDEGSVQYF
NA	TRBV10-3	NA	TRBJ2-4	TGTGCCATCAGTGACTCCCGGGGCCTAAAAAACATTCAGTACTTC	CAISDSRGLKNIQYF
many	TRBV6-2/TRBV6-3	TRBD2	TRBJ2-1	TGTGCCAGCAGTTCCGGAATAGCGGGGGCCTCCTACAATGAGCAGTTCTTC	CASSSGIAGASYNEQFF
NA	TRBV7-2	NA	TRBJ2-1	TGTGCCAGCAGCTTAATGGGGGAGGTTGATGAGCAGTTCTTC	CASSLMGEVDEQFF
NA	TRBV7-9	NA	TRBJ1-1	TGTGTCGGGACGGCGCCCATGAACACTGAAGCTTTCTTT	CVGTAPMNTEAFF
NA	TRBV19	TRBD1	TRBJ2-5	TGTGCCAGTAGTACACGCGGACAGGGGCAAGAGACCCAGTACTTC	CASSTRGQGQETQYF
NA	TRBV29-1	TRBD1	TRBJ2-7	TGCAGCCCTAGACAGGGGGCGGACCCTGAGGAGGAGCAGTACTTC	CSPRQGADPEEEQYF
many	TRBV11-2	NA	TRBJ2-7	TGTGCCAGCAGCTTGAAACACCTTTTTGTGGGACCCTCTCGGGAGCAGTACTTC	CASSLKHLFVGPSREQYF
NA	TRBV5-6	NA	TRBJ2-7	TGTGCCAACAGCCTCGGAGGTTGGAAGGGAATAACCTACGAGCAGTACTTC	CANSLGGWKGITYEQYF